This T cell receptor (beta chain) was obtained from a study of beta chain features in type 1 diabetes. The whole isolated RNA underwent reverse transcription, so sequencing captured expressed TCRB transcripts. Some clones are missing from TCRdb's copy, which holds only in-frame ones; the method was immunoSEQ multiplex PCR. The top ten hold roughly 4% of the sample, which has a few hundred thousand clones, less than 35% seen once. Once sorted, every population was more than 95% pure. The V gene lost 2 bases and the J gene lost 5 bases, with 12 bases spanning the gap. Per the germline V gene, CDR1 is ENHRY and CDR2 is SYGVKD. This CDR3 region has 15 residues.

The V gene is TRBV10-3, the J gene TRBJ2-2, with D perhaps being TRBD1 or TRBD2 (5 bases each). Sequenced input: central memory CD4+ T cells from blood. This sequence was found in a man younger than 45 in good health. The DNA of the CDR3 is TGTGCCATCAGTGAGGGGACCCCTGGGACCGGGGAGCTGTTTTTT. This translates into CAISEGTPGTGELFF.